One sample yielded the 3 T cell receptor beta chains listed below, sequenced in a study of T cell changes during pregnancy in multiple sclerosis. Sequencing used immunoSEQ multiplex PCR; TCRdb keeps in-frame clones, though not all of them. Here the sample spans approximately 65,000 clones, around 96% being singletons. The source was CD8+ T cells from peripheral blood mononuclear cells, collected after pregnancy. The receptors come from a female donor with multiple sclerosis, enrolled in a pregnancy study.

The rearrangement links TRBV28 to TRBJ1-2; a weak D match, TRBD1 (6 bases). Between the trimmed V and J ends, which lost 6 bases and 7 bases, there was a span of 18 bases. The CDR3 has 14 amino acids. From germline, CDR1 is MDHEN and CDR2 SYDVKM. CDR3 coding DNA: TGTGCCAGCAGGAAAGACAGGACCCGCGGTGGCTACACCTTC. This encodes CASRKDRTRGGYTF.

V usage is TRBV7-6 and J usage is TRBJ2-7, with 8 nucleotides matching TRBD2. This CDR3 contains 14 residues. J gave up 3 bases and V 0 bases, and 1 base lay outside the gene matches. The V gene's germline CDR1 is SGHVS and CDR2 FNYEAQ. Here the CDR3 reads CASSLASGSYEQYF. Written as DNA, the CDR3 is TGTGCCAGCAGCTTAGCCAGCGGGAGCTACGAGCAGTACTTC.

The rearrangement uses TRBV14 and TRBJ1-1; a weak D match, TRBD1 (5 bases). CDR1 and CDR2 (germline): SGHDN, FVKESK. The CDR3 loop spans 15 amino acids. Trimming removed 1 base at V and 1 base at J, with 10 bases between. CDR3 amino acids: CASSQAAGGNTEAFF. Here the CDR3 DNA reads TGTGCCAGCAGCCAAGCCGCCGGGGGGAACACTGAAGCTTTCTTT.